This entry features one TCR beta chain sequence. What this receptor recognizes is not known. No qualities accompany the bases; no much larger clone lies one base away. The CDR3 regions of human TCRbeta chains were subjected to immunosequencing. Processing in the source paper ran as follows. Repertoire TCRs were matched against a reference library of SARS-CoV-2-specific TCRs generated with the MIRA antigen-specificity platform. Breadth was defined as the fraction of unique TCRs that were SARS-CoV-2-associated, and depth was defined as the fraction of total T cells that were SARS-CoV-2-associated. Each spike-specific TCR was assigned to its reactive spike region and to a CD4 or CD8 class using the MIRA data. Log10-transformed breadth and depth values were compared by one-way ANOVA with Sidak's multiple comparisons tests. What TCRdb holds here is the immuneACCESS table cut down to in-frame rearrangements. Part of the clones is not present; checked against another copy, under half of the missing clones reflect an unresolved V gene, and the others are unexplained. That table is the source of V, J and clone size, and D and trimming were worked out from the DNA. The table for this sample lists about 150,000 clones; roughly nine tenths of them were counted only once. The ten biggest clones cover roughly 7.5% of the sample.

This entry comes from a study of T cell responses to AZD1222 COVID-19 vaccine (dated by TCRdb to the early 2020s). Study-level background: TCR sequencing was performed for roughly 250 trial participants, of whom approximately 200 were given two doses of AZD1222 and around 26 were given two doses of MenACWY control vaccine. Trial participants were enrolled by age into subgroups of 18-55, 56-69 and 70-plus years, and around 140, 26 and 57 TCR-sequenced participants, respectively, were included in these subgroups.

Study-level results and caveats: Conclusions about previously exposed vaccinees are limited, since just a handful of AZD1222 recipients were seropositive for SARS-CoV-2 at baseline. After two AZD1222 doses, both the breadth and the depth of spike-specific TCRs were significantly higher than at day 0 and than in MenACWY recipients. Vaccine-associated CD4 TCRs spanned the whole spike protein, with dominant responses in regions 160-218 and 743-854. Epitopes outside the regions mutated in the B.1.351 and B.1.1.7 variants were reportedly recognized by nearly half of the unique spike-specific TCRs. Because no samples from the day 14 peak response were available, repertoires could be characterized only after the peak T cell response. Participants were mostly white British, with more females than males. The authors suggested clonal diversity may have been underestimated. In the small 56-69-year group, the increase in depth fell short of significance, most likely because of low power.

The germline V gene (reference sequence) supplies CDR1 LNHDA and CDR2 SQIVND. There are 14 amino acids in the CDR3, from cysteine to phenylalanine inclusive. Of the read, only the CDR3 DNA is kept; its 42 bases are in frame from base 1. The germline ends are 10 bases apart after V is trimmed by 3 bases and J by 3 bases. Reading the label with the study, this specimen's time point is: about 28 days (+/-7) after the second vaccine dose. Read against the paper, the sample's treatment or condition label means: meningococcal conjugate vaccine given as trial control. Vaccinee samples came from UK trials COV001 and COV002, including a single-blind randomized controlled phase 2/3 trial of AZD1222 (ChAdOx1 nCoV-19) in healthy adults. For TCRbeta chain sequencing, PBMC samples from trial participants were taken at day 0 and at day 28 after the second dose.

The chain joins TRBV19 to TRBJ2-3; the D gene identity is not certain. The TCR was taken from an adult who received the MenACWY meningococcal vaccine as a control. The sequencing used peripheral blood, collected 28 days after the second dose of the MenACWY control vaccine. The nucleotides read TGTGCCAGTAGTATTATTAGCTCGACAGATACGCAGTATTTT. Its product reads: CASSIISSTDTQYF.